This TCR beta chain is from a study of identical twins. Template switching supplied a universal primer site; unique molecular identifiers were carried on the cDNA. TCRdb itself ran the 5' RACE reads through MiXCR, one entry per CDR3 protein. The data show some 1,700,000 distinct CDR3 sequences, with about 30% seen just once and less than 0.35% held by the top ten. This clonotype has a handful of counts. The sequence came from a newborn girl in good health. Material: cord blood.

CDR3 bases: TGTGCCAGCAGCCAAGATGGATTGCGGCACTCCTACAATGAGCAGTTCTTC. Its translation is CASSQDGLRHSYNEQFF. J is TRBJ2-1 and V is TRBV4-2; D unresolved. Between the trimmed V and J ends, which lost 0 bases and 0 bases, there was a span of 12 bases. The CDR3 has 17 amino acids. Per the germline V gene, CDR1 is LGHNA and CDR2 is YNFKEQ.